This note documents a single T cell receptor (beta chain) sequence. As processed by the authors: Counts of nucleated cells, estimated from reference gene primer amplification, were obtained. Method: immunoSEQ multiplex PCR; TCRdb's copy keeps in-frame clones and lacks some. V, J and clone size were drawn from that table, and D and trimming were deduced from the DNA. Of 110,000 or so clones in the sample, around 82% were seen once. The junction had 4 bases not matched to a gene; V was cut back by 0 bases and J by 1 base. The CDR3 extends over 16 amino acids. Looked up from germline, CDR1 is SGHKS and CDR2 is YYEKEE (reference sequence). This entry comes from a study of blood T cell repertoires in COVID-19. Overall study context: Researchers got acute and convalescent COVID-19 samples from the United States, Italy and Spain.

The V gene is TRBV5-5, the J gene TRBJ2-5, with 9 bases identical to TRBD2. The sequence derives from a human donor in a cohort sampled during active or convalescent COVID-19. Sequencing was performed on peripheral blood. CDR3 protein: CASSLGREGPQETQYF. The CDR3 DNA follows: TGTGCCAGCAGCTTGGGGCGGGAGGGCCCCCAAGAGACCCAGTACTTC. The full variable domain, in which reference TRBV5-5 and TRBJ2-5 provide the parts outside the CDR3, is DAGVTQSPTHLIKTRGQQVTLRCSPISGHKSVSWYQQVLGQGPQFIFQYYEKEERGRGNFPDRFSARQFPNYSSELNVNALLLGDSALYLCASSLGREGPQETQYFGPGTRLLVL.